Presented here are 4 T cell receptor beta chains from one specimen sequenced in a study of T cell responses to AZD1222 COVID-19 vaccine. TCRdb's table, derived via immunoSEQ multiplex PCR, lists solely in-frame clones and lacks some. The repertoire holds some 150,000 clones, with about 93% as singletons. This sample comprised peripheral blood, obtained on day 0 of AZD1222 vaccination. The origin of the receptors is an adult in good health.

This chain joins TRBV7-8 and TRBJ2-7; a weak D match, TRBD2 (6 bases). The CDR3 runs 13 residues. Between the trimmed V and J ends, which lost 3 bases and 7 bases, there was a span of 13 bases. Germline V lookup: CDR1 SGHVS, CDR2 FQNEAQ. The CDR3 region is CASSLAGMKEQYV. The CDR3 DNA reads as TGTGCCAGCAGCTTGGCGGGGATGAAGGAGCAGTACGTC.

The V gene is TRBV2, the J gene TRBJ1-5; D not certain. The CDR3 covers 11 residues. Trimming took off 6 bases at V and 9 bases at J, with 9 bases between the two ends. Looked up from germline, CDR1 is SNHLY and CDR2 is FYNNEI. For the CDR3, the DNA is TGTGCCAGCAGCCCGCCCGGGCCCCAGCATTTT. Translating gives CASSPPGPQHF.

The chain couples TRBV11-3 to TRBJ1-1; D possibly corresponds to TRBD1 (5 bases). V was shortened by 5 bases and J by 3 bases, with 19 bases between the two germline ends. Germline lookup yields CDR1 SGHNT and CDR2 YENEEA. This CDR3 is 16 amino acids long. The CDR3 region is CASSKSGRAGDTEAFF. In DNA form, the CDR3 reads TGTGCCAGCAGCAAATCCGGACGGGCGGGGGACACTGAAGCTTTCTTT. Drawing the rest from reference TRBV11-3 and TRBJ1-1, the complete variable domain is EAGVVQSPRYKIIEKKQPVAFWCNPISGHNTLYWYLQNLGQGPELLIRYENEEAVDDSQLPKDRFSAERLKGVDSTLKIQPAELGDSAVYLCASSKSGRAGDTEAFFGQGTRLTVV.

J is TRBJ1-2 and V is TRBV2; D is possibly TRBD1 (5 bases). Between the trimmed V and J ends, which lost 6 bases and 6 bases, there was a span of 14 bases. This CDR3 is built from 13 residues. Germline-derived CDR1 and CDR2 are SNHLY and FYNNEI. This CDR3 is CASSPPGENGYTF. DNA for the CDR3: TGTGCCAGCAGCCCCCCGGGGGAAAATGGCTACACCTTC.